This entry concerns a single T cell receptor beta chain. The CDR3 runs to 13 residues. Trimming shortened V by 2 bases and J by 0 bases, and 5 bases separated the two germline ends. CDR1 and CDR2 (germline): SGHTA, FQGNSA. This sample is drawn from a study of long-term antiretroviral therapy in people with HIV. At survey level, the immunoSEQ assay was run in its v3.0 version. Here immunoSEQ multiplex PCR was the method, and the copy in TCRdb shows in-frame clones only, minus some. The table includes some 21,000 clones, around 77% detected once. Specimens carried about 0.85-11 million cryopreserved PBMC before DNA extraction.

The sequencing used unsorted PBMCs, collected less than 1.8 years before starting antiretroviral therapy. This TCR was sampled from a woman in her 40s with HIV. The chain combines TRBV7-2 with TRBJ2-7; unclear D gene. The CDR3 is CASSLIDSYEQYF. In DNA, the CDR3 is TGTGCCAGCAGCTTAATCGACTCCTACGAGCAGTACTTC.